This T cell receptor (beta chain) was obtained from a study of cytomegalovirus exposure and HLA in healthy donors. Study-level information: Some 180 million T cells yielded over 90 million unique TCR beta sequences in earlier analysis. General observations from the study: TRBV6-2, TRBV6-3 and other indistinguishable V segments were excluded. A later analysis showed HLA-associated TCR beta chains outstripping equally common others in clonal expansion.

Concerning this clone: Its target is not known.

From germline, CDR1 is GTSNPN and CDR2 SVGIG (reference sequence). CDR3 length equals 15 residues. Trimming cost V 1 base and J 5 bases, with 17 bases left between them. The PCR employed 60 Vbeta primers together with 13 Jbeta primers. Repertoires were generated with immunoSEQ multiplex PCR, while TCRdb's copy carries only in-frame clones and drops some. The sample lists 200,000 to 250,000 clones, 83% occurring once. The TCR was taken from a girl between 10 and 17 years old in good health and CMV-seronegative. The rearrangement links TRBV30 to TRBJ1-2, with no clear D. The source material was PBMCs. The CDR3 loop reads CAWSAIPLKPYGYTF. In DNA form, the CDR3 reads TGTGCCTGGAGTGCGATCCCTCTAAAGCCGTATGGCTACACCTTC.